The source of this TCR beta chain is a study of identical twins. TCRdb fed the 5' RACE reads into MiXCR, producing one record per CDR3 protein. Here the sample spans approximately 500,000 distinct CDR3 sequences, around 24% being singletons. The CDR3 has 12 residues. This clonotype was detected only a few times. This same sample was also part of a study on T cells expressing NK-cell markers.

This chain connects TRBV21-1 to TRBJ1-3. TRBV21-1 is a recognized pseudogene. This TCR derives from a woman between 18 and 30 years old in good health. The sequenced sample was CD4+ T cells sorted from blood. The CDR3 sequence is CASRKLGNTIYF. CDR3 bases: TGTGCCAGCAGGAAACTCGGGAACACCATATATTTT.